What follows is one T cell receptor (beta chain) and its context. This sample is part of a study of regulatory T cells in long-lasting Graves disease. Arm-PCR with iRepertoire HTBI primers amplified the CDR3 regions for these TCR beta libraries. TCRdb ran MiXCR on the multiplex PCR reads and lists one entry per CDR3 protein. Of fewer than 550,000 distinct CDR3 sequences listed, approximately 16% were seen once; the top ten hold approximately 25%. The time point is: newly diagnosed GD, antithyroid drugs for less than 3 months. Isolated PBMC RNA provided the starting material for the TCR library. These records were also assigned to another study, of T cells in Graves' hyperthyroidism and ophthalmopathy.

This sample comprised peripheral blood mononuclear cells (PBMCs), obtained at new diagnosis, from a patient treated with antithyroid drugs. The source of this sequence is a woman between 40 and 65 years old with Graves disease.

CDR3 sequence: CSAPDRGTGELFF. The DNA of the CDR3 is TGCAGTGCTCCGGACAGGGGCACCGGGGAGCTGTTTTTT. The gene calls are TRBV20-1 and TRBJ2-2; 9 nucleotides align to TRBD1. With V trimmed by 5 bases and J by 4 bases, 2 bases remained unmatched. Germline CDR1 DFQATT, CDR2 SNEGSKA (reference sequence). The CDR3 is 13 amino acids.